The 25 T cell receptor beta chains presented below share a single source sample, sequenced in a study of T cell repertoires in cytomegalovirus infection. TCRdb re-analysed the reads in MiXCR, keeping a single row per CDR3 protein. Here the sample spans around 260,000 distinct CDR3 sequences, less than 9.5% being singletons. Sequencing was carried out using PBMCs. Every receptor here comes from a human donor in good health (CMV status not recorded). Some clones in this sample may be carry-over from other donors' samples.

Ten or more counts support this clonotype. The V gene is TRBV7-8, the J gene TRBJ1-1; D is ambiguous. V lost 3 bases, J lost 3 bases, and 8 bases lay in between. Germline V gene data show CDR1 as SGHVS and CDR2 as FQNEAQ. The CDR3 totals 13 residues. The CDR3 nucleotides are TGTGCCAGCAGCTTTAAGCTGGACACTGAAGCTTTCTTT. Its translation is CASSFKLDTEAFF. The whole variable domain, remainder taken from reference TRBV7-8 and TRBJ1-1, is GAGVSQSPRYKVAKRGQDVALRCDPISGHVSLFWYQQALGQGPEFLTYFQNEAQLDKSGLPSDRFFAERPEGSVSTLKIQRTQQEDSAVYLCASSFKLDTEAFFGQGTRLTVV.

This clonotype was counted ten times or more. The chain has TRBV11-2 and TRBJ2-1; unclear D gene. The germline V gene encodes CDR1 SGHAT and CDR2 FQNNGV. Trimming removed 6 bases from V and 5 bases from J, with 20 bases in between. This CDR3 spans 16 amino acids. The CDR3 DNA reads TGTGCCAGCAGTAGCTTAGGTTTCGCAACAGACAATGAGCAGTTCTTC. Translation: CASSSLGFATDNEQFF.

This clonotype was recorded at least ten times. The chain recombines TRBV2 with TRBJ1-1, with D perhaps TRBD1 (6 bases). V gave up 8 bases and J gave up 1 base, with 11 bases separating them. This CDR3 is built from 13 residues. Germline V gene sequence: CDR1 SNHLY, CDR2 FYNNEI. CDR3 protein: CASHARGNTEAFF. In nucleotides, the CDR3 is TGTGCCAGCCACGCCAGGGGGAACACTGAAGCTTTCTTT.

This CDR3 reads CASTLGTGNSEQYF. CDR3 DNA: TGTGCCAGCACCCTCGGGACAGGGAACTCCGAGCAGTACTTC. The chain is built from TRBV6-6 and TRBJ2-7; TRBD1 matches at 9 bases. Trimming took 7 bases from V and 6 from J; bases not matched to a gene: 10. Looked up from germline, CDR1 is MNHNY and CDR2 is SVGAGI (reference sequence). The CDR3 length is 14 residues.

At least ten counts were recorded for this clonotype. V is TRBV12-3 or TRBV12-4 and J is TRBJ1-1, with no clear D. CDR3 size: 14 residues. V gave up 3 bases and J gave up 0 bases, with 8 bases separating them. This CDR3 reads CASSFMGMNTEAFF. The CDR3 DNA follows: TGTGCCAGCAGTTTCATGGGTATGAACACTGAAGCTTTCTTT.

This clonotype came up many times. The chain uses TRBV19 and TRBJ2-7; 9 bases agree with TRBD1. Germline values: CDR1 LNHDA, CDR2 SQIVND (reference sequence). This CDR3 has 15 amino acids. Losses at the gene ends were 5 bases for V and 5 bases for J; bases not matched to a gene: 10. The CDR3 protein is CASSGPGQGKNEQYF. As DNA, the CDR3 is TGTGCCAGTAGTGGACCGGGACAGGGCAAAAACGAGCAGTACTTC. The full variable domain, in which reference TRBV19 and TRBJ2-7 provide the parts outside the CDR3, is DGGITQSPKYLFRKEGQNVTLSCEQNLNHDAMYWYRQDPGQGLRLIYYSQIVNDFQKGDIAEGYSVSREKKESFPLTVTSAQKNPTAFYLCASSGPGQGKNEQYFGPGTRLTVT.

A few counts support this clonotype. The chain joins TRBV15 to TRBJ1-5; no clear D gene. CDR3 length: 14 residues. Germline V gene data show CDR1 as LNHNV and CDR2 as YYDKDF (reference sequence). V gave up 0 bases and J gave up 9 bases, with 12 bases separating them. CDR3 sequence: CATSRDRDRSPQHF. The CDR3 DNA reads TGTGCCACCAGCAGAGACCGGGATAGGTCGCCCCAGCATTTT. The full variable domain, in which reference TRBV15 and TRBJ1-5 provide the parts outside the CDR3, is DAMVIQNPRYQVTQFGKPVTLSCSQTLNHNVMYWYQQKSSQAPKLLFHYYDKDFNNEADTPDNFQSRRPNTSFCFLDIRSPGLGDTAMYLCATSRDRDRSPQHFGDGTRLSIL.

This clonotype was picked up many times. The CDR3 sequence is CASSPQGHDGSPLHF. In DNA, the CDR3 is TGTGCCAGCAGCCCACAGGGACATGATGGTTCACCCCTCCACTTT. The V gene is TRBV7-2, the J gene TRBJ1-6; D is perhaps TRBD1 (6 bases). Germline V gene lookup returns CDR1 SGHTA and CDR2 FQGNSA. Trimming stripped 5 bases from V and 9 bases from J, with 17 bases between. The CDR3 loop spans 15 amino acids.

This clonotype was seen a few times. The J gene is TRBJ1-1, the V gene TRBV12-3 or TRBV12-4; unclear D gene. The CDR3 spans 13 residues. Trimming took off 5 bases at V and 0 bases at J, with 7 bases between the two ends. DNA of the CDR3: TGTGCCAGCAGTACAGCCATGAACACTGAAGCTTTCTTT. It codes for CASSTAMNTEAFF.

The table lists this clonotype with many counts. The rearrangement links TRBV25-1 to TRBJ1-1; possibly TRBD1 for D (6 bases). Trimming removed 3 bases from V and 4 bases from J, with 9 bases in between. Germline V gene data show CDR1 as MGHDK and CDR2 as SYGVNS. The CDR3 length is 13 residues. The CDR3 region is CASSDGGLTEAFF. The CDR3 coding sequence is TGTGCCAGCAGTGACGGGGGCCTCACTGAAGCTTTCTTT.

The sample holds many counts of this clonotype. The V and J genes are TRBV10-3 and TRBJ1-1, with D maybe TRBD1 (6 bases). The CDR3 spans 14 residues. Germline CDR1 and CDR2: ENHRY and SYGVKD. V was cut by 3 bases and J by 4 bases, with 12 bases left in between. CDR3: CAISEGGGFTEAFF. CDR3 nucleotide sequence: TGTGCCATCAGTGAAGGGGGAGGGTTCACTGAAGCTTTCTTT.

This clonotype was recorded at least ten times. The chain carries TRBV19 and TRBJ1-2; TRBD1 aligns across 8 bases. This CDR3 has 12 residues. Germline CDR1 reads LNHDA; CDR2 reads SQIVND (reference sequence). J was trimmed by 8 bases and V by 8 bases; bases with no gene match: 7. CDR3 nucleotide sequence: TGTGCCAGTGGAGAGACAGGGGTCGGCTACACCTTC. This codes for CASGETGVGYTF.

This clonotype has ten or more counts. The chain employs TRBV7-2 and TRBJ2-7; no firm D call. CDR3 length equals 14 residues. Germline CDR1 is SGHTA and CDR2 is FQGNSA. Trimming took off 1 base at V and 2 bases at J, with 9 bases between the two ends. DNA of the CDR3: TGTGCCAGCAGCTTAGAAAGGTCGGCCTACGAGCAGTACTTC. Its protein product is CASSLERSAYEQYF.

This clonotype was seen repeatedly, ten times or more. The limits of the CDR3 on the DNA are not certain, so only TCRdb's listed CDR3 is given. The chain recombines TRBV5-1 with TRBJ2-5; no check of the table's D call, TRBD1, against the DNA was made. The germline V gene has CDR1 SGHRS and CDR2 YFSETQ. From its first to its last residue, the CDR3 has 14 amino acids. The CDR3 spells CASSWGSGTDLLDF.

The table lists this clonotype with many counts. The rearrangement uses TRBV7-2 and TRBJ2-5, with TRBD1 identical over 12 bases. After removal of 5 bases from V and 0 bases from J, the junction contained 10 bases not matched to a gene. This CDR3 has 18 amino acids. Looked up from germline, CDR1 is SGHTA and CDR2 is FQGNSA. The CDR3 loop is CASSGRDRGRIDQETQYF. The CDR3 bases are TGTGCCAGCAGCGGACGGGACAGGGGGCGTATTGACCAAGAGACCCAGTACTTC. The full variable domain, completed using reference TRBV7-2 and TRBJ2-5, is GAGVSQSPSNKVTEKGKDVELRCDPISGHTALYWYRQSLGQGLEFLIYFQGNSAPDKSGLPSDRFSAERTGGSVSTLTIQRTQQEDSAVYLCASSGRDRGRIDQETQYFGPGTRLLVL.

The chain recombines TRBV2 with TRBJ2-7, with TRBD1 matching over 8 bases. CDR3 length equals 14 residues. With V trimmed by 6 bases and J by 8 bases, 12 bases remained unmatched. Germline lookup yields CDR1 SNHLY and CDR2 FYNNEI. The CDR3, as DNA: TGTGCCAGCAGCCCCGGGGGACAGGCGGAAAAGCAGTACTTC. The encoded protein is CASSPGGQAEKQYF.

This clonotype was detected a few times. The genes are TRBV25-1 and TRBJ1-4; D gene ambiguous. Trimming stripped 3 bases from V and 7 bases from J, with 12 bases between. The germline V gene has CDR1 MGHDK and CDR2 SYGVNS. The CDR3 length is 14 residues. The CDR3 region is CASSERLIGEKLFF. Here the CDR3 DNA reads TGTGCCAGCAGTGAGAGGTTGATCGGTGAAAAACTGTTTTTT.

This clonotype was observed many times. The chain has TRBV7-8 and TRBJ2-5; 9 nucleotides match TRBD1. The CDR3 loop spans 15 amino acids. Germline-derived CDR1 and CDR2 are SGHVS and FQNEAQ. V dropped 5 bases and J dropped 5; count of bases not matched to a gene: 9. The CDR3 coding sequence is TGTGCCAGCAGCCCAGGGACAGGGTCTGATGAGACCCAGTACTTC. This sequence encodes CASSPGTGSDETQYF. The variable domain in full, with the rest retrieved from reference TRBV7-8 and TRBJ2-5, is GAGVSQSPRYKVAKRGQDVALRCDPISGHVSLFWYQQALGQGPEFLTYFQNEAQLDKSGLPSDRFFAERPEGSVSTLKIQRTQQEDSAVYLCASSPGTGSDETQYFGPGTRLLVL.

This clonotype was recorded at least ten times. The CDR3 here is CASSPEGTNYGYTF. CDR3 coding DNA: TGTGCCAGCTCACCAGAGGGAACCAACTATGGCTACACCTTC. This chain uses TRBV18 with TRBJ1-2; D gene uncertain. This CDR3 contains 14 residues. The V gene's germline CDR1 is KGHSH and CDR2 LQKENI. The germline V and J ends were trimmed by 2 bases and 2 bases, with 9 bases remaining between them.

This clonotype was observed many times. V gene TRBV3-1 combines with J gene TRBJ1-2; TRBD1 matches 7 bases. CDR3 size: 13 residues. The J segment lost 7 bases and the V segment lost 5 bases, leaving 7 bases of the junction unmatched. CDR1 is LGHDT, CDR2 YNNKEL, per germline (reference sequence). In nucleotides, the CDR3 is TGTGCCAGCAGCTTAGGGGGCCCCGGTGGCTACACCTTC. Protein product: CASSLGGPGGYTF. Supplemented by reference TRBV3-1 and TRBJ1-2, the full variable domain reads DTAVSQTPKYLVTQMGNDKSIKCEQNLGHDTMYWYKQDSKKFLKIMFSYNNKELIINETVPNRFSPKSPDKAHLNLHINSLELGDSAVYFCASSLGGPGGYTFGSGTRLTVV.

This clonotype was detected only a few times. This rearrangement joins TRBV20-1 to TRBJ2-3, with TRBD2 matching 10 bases. This CDR3 comprises 15 residues. V lost 0 bases, J lost 4 bases, and 4 bases stayed unmatched. CDR1 and CDR2 (germline): DFQATT, SNEGSKA (reference sequence). CDR3 coding DNA: TGCAGTGCTAGAGATCTAGCGGGAGTGGCAGATACGCAGTATTTT. Encoded protein: CSARDLAGVADTQYF.

This clonotype was observed a handful of times. The chain joins TRBV6-2 or TRBV6-3 to TRBJ2-3; 8 bases map to TRBD2. Germline V gene data show CDR1 as MNHEY and CDR2 as SVGEGT. The CDR3 has 14 residues. The V segment lost 2 bases and the J segment 6 bases; nucleotides outside the gene matches: 4. The CDR3 loop reads CASSYGSSGDTQYF. In nucleotides, the CDR3 is TGTGCCAGCAGTTACGGCTCTAGCGGGGATACGCAGTATTTT.

This clonotype has ten or more counts. The chain uses TRBV19 and TRBJ1-5, with 9 positions matching TRBD1. V was pared by 4 bases and J by 4 bases, with 8 bases of the junction left unmatched. Germline V gene lookup returns CDR1 LNHDA and CDR2 SQIVND (reference sequence). This CDR3 has 16 residues. The CDR3 DNA sequence: TGTGCCAGTAGTAGCTTCCGGGACAGGGTAAATCAGCCCCAGCATTTT. It specifies CASSSFRDRVNQPQHF.

The chain links TRBV2 to TRBJ2-2; 7 bases match TRBD1. V was clipped by 4 bases and J by 1 base; unmatched bases: 0. Looked up from germline, CDR1 is SNHLY and CDR2 is FYNNEI. This CDR3 comprises 14 residues. The CDR3 spells CASSGTGNTGELFF. CDR3 nucleotide sequence: TGTGCCAGCAGTGGGACAGGGAACACCGGGGAGCTGTTTTTT.

CDR3 region: CASSSTGTSGTGELFF. The CDR3 DNA reads as TGTGCCAGCAGCTCAACCGGGACTAGCGGGACTGGGGAGCTGTTTTTT. The chain is built from TRBV7-6 and TRBJ2-2; 13 nucleotides align to TRBD2. V trimming: 4 bases; J trimming: 8 bases; junction bases outside the gene matches: 7. From germline, CDR1 is SGHVS and CDR2 FNYEAQ. The CDR3 is 16 amino acids.